Listed below are T cell receptor beta chains from one sample, sequenced in a study of T cell repertoires in cytomegalovirus infection. These receptors have no identified antigens. TCRdb analysed the reads with MiXCR anew, one entry per CDR3 protein. The sample lists around 750,000 distinct CDR3 sequences, about 31% occurring once. The specimen comprised cultured CD8+ T cells from PBMCs, sampled from culture after CMV antigen stimulation. These receptor sequences come from a human donor in good health (CMV status not recorded). Some clones in this sample may be carry-over from other donors' samples. The conserved cysteine and the conserved F or W are not part of the CDR3 here.

v_gene	CDR3aa
TRBV19	ASSTRTGPGTEAF
TRBV29-1	SVEKGRQPQH
TRBV28	ASSPPGQAREKLF
TRBV19	ATQRSFTEAF
TRBV7-6	ASSLVWASGEYNEQF
TRBV7-6	ASSLSGGAGDTQY
TRBV15	ATGPGALEDYT
TRBV19	ASSIRRGQDAKAF
TRBV12-3/TRBV12-4	ASSFGQEIFNEQF
TRBV7-9	ASSFTGQGGETQY
TRBV7-6	ASSFSAGDYNEQF
TRBV9	ASSRYSGGTFQETQY
TRBV5-6	ASSHSTENYGYT
TRBV19	ASSIMTAQETQY
TRBV3-1	ASSPSGTVGAGNTIY
TRBV4-2	ASSQDVPLSYNEQF
TRBV7-8	ASSLGLAGGGGELF
TRBV11-2	ASSPYGDSTYGYT
TRBV27	ASSFGGTGVGYT
TRBV13	ASSPTGTATGELF
TRBV29-1	SFLKGWGATGELF
TRBV7-6	ASSSQDGGLYTEAF
TRBV13	ASSSPEGYT
TRBV4-1	ASSQDLSTDTQY
TRBV7-8	ASSSNRDITGYT
TRBV6-6	ASSGGPGGDESFYEQY
TRBV12-3/TRBV12-4	ACRDRGPNTEAF
TRBV7-3	VSSLMGGANEKLF
TRBV6-2/TRBV6-3	ASNPTGWDEQF
TRBV6-6	ASEAGASETQY
TRBV7-8	ASSLAGGENEQF
TRBV7-9	ASTVAVKGDPRGHQPQH
TRBV27	ASRRTGRNTEAF
TRBV19	ASSLGQAMTYEQY
TRBV7-2	ASSLAPGLAGRNEQF
TRBV6-1	ATSELAGQPQH
TRBV9	ASSVVGGYSKNNEQF
TRBV10-3	AISGQSQPFYTGELF
TRBV2	ASSQVRQPYNEQF
TRBV14	ASSLTSVSGNTIY